This TCR beta chain was observed in a study of CD8+CD57+ T cells in acquired aplastic anemia. Overall study: DNA from sorted CD4+ and CD8+ cells averaged roughly 3.2 ug.

Genomic DNA, the template, was used for profiling of the TCR beta VDJ and CDR3. MiXCR was run by TCRdb on the reads, yielding one entry per CDR3 protein. The sample records roughly 300,000 distinct CDR3 sequences, around three fifths being singletons. The sample holds many counts of this clonotype. Its antigen is undetermined. V trimming: 4 bases; J trimming: 0 bases; junction bases outside the gene matches: 8. This CDR3 comprises 16 residues. Germline V CDR1 and CDR2: MNHEY, SMNVEV (reference sequence). Study-level points and caveats: Common to patients and controls were 25 to 30 CD8+ CDR3 sequences. Patients versus controls showed no significant CD8+ Simpson's diversity difference.

V is TRBV27 and J is TRBJ2-7, with 8 bases fitting TRBD1. Sequenced material: sorted CD4+, CD8+, or CD8+CD57+ T cells (not recorded which) from PBMCs. The receptor was isolated from a human donor with severe aplastic anemia or a healthy control (not recorded which). CDR3 nucleotides: TGTGCCAGCAGTTCCGACAGGGGCTTACACTCCTACGAGCAGTACTTC. It translates to CASSSDRGLHSYEQYF.